This T cell receptor beta chain was sequenced in a study of cytomegalovirus exposure and HLA in healthy donors. Produced via immunoSEQ multiplex PCR; TCRdb's table is partial and in-frame only. Of about 120,000 clones in the sample, about 83% were seen once. Worth noting for this clone: Its matching antigen is unknown.

Notes on the study in general: Both high specificity and high sensitivity reportedly marked the classifier's diagnosis of cytomegalovirus status.

The sequence was collected from a woman between 25 and 40 years old in good health and CMV-seronegative. The specimen was PBMCs.

The DNA for the CDR3 is TGTGCCAGCAGCTTGGTGTCGGGTTTAGAGACCCAGTACTTC. It translates to CASSLVSGLETQYF. The chain has TRBV7-2 and TRBJ2-5; unclear D gene. Germline CDR1 and CDR2: SGHTA and FQGNSA. CDR3 length: 14 residues. Trimming removed 3 bases at V and 4 bases at J, with 12 bases between.